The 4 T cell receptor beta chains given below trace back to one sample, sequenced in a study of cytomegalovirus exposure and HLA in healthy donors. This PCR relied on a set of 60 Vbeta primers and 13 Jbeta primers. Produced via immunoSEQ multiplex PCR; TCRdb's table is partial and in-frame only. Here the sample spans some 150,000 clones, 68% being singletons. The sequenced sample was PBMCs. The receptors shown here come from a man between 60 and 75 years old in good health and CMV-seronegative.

In DNA, the CDR3 is TGTGCCAGCAGCGGGACAGCGGGTTACAATGAGCAGTTCTTC. Translation gives CASSGTAGYNEQFF. This chain links TRBV7-8 with TRBJ2-1, with D possibly TRBD1 on 7 matching bases. V lost 5 bases to trimming and J lost 4 bases, with 12 bases between them. The CDR3 totals 14 residues. Germline lookup yields CDR1 SGHVS and CDR2 FQNEAQ.

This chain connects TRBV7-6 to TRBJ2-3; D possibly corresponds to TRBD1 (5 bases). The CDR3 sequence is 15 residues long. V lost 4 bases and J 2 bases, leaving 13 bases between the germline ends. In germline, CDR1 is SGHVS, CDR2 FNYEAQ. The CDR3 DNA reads TGTGCCAGCAGCTCGGACACCTCATTCACAGATACGCAGTATTTT. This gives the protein CASSSDTSFTDTQYF. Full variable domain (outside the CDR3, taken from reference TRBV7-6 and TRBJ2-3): GAGVSQSPRYKVTKRGQDVALRCDPISGHVSLYWYRQALGQGPEFLTYFNYEAQQDKSGLPNDRFSAERPEGSISTLTIQRTEQRDSAMYRCASSSDTSFTDTQYFGPGTRLTVL.

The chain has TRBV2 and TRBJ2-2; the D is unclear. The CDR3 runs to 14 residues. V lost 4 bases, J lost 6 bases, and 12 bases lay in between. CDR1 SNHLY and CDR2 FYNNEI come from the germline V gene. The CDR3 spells CASSVSFGSGELFF. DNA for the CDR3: TGTGCCAGCAGTGTAAGTTTCGGGTCCGGGGAGCTGTTTTTT.

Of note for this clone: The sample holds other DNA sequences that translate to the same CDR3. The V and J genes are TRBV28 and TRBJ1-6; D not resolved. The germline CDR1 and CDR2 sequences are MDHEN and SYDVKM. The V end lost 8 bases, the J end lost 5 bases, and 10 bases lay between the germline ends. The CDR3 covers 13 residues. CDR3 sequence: CASGVPHNSPLHF. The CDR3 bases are TGTGCCAGCGGAGTACCGCATAATTCACCCCTCCACTTT.